The 32 T cell receptor beta chains below all came from one sample that was sequenced in a study of cytomegalovirus exposure and HLA in healthy donors. The study ran its PCR with 60 Vbeta and 13 Jbeta primers. Some clones are missing from TCRdb's copy, which holds only in-frame ones; the method was immunoSEQ multiplex PCR. The profile covers 150,000 to 200,000 clones, with 75% appearing a single time and about 7.7% taken by the ten largest. Sequencing input: PBMCs. The receptors come from a middle-aged woman in good health and CMV-seropositive.

A few counts support this clone. V is TRBV5-4 and J is TRBJ2-1; 7 positions match TRBD2. This CDR3 contains 14 residues. V was clipped by 10 bases and J by 3 bases; unmatched bases: 10. Germline V gene sequence: CDR1 SGHNT, CDR2 YYREEE (reference sequence). The CDR3 region is CAGMWEGLYNEQFF. As DNA, the CDR3 is TGTGCCGGCATGTGGGAGGGTCTCTACAATGAGCAGTTCTTC. Combining the CDR3 with reference TRBV5-4 and TRBJ2-1 gives the whole variable domain ETGVTQSPTHLIKTRGQQVTLRCSSQSGHNTVSWYQQALGQGPQFIFQYYREEENGRGNFPPRFSGLQFPNYSSELNVNALELDDSALYLCAGMWEGLYNEQFFGPGTRLTVL.

The genes are TRBV10-3 and TRBJ1-1; D gene uncertain. The V end lost 6 bases, the J end lost 1 base, and 12 bases lay between the germline ends. This CDR3 is built from 14 residues. Germline CDR1 ENHRY, CDR2 SYGVKD. The CDR3 spells CAISDNPGNTEAFF. CDR3 DNA sequence: TGTGCCATCAGCGATAACCCAGGGAACACTGAAGCTTTCTTT.

The chain combines TRBV28 with TRBJ1-4; a weak D match, TRBD1 (5 bases). Germline V lookup: CDR1 MDHEN, CDR2 SYDVKM. The CDR3 covers 16 residues. Trimming took 5 bases from V and 2 from J, leaving 15 bases between them. This chain's CDR3 is CASSAPSGDTNEKLFF. DNA for the CDR3: TGTGCCAGCAGTGCCCCAAGCGGGGACACTAATGAAAAACTGTTTTTT.

This chain connects TRBV9 to TRBJ2-1, with D uncertain. This CDR3 has 15 amino acids. Germline V lookup: CDR1 SGDLS, CDR2 YYNGEE. Trimming stripped 4 bases from V and 0 bases from J, with 11 bases between. Here the CDR3 reads CASSLSMSSYNEQFF. In DNA form, the CDR3 reads TGTGCCAGCAGCTTAAGTATGAGCTCCTACAATGAGCAGTTCTTC.

The V and J genes are TRBV30 and TRBJ2-5; D might be TRBD1 (5 bases). The CDR3 is 14 amino acids. V lost 2 bases, J lost 0 bases, and 10 bases lay in between. Germline CDR1 reads GTSNPN; CDR2 reads SVGIG (reference sequence). CDR3 region: CAWSRTPYQETQYF. The CDR3 coding sequence is TGTGCCTGGAGTCGGACACCTTACCAAGAGACCCAGTACTTC. Filled out from reference TRBV30 and TRBJ2-5, the complete variable domain reads SQTIHQWPATLVQPVGSPLSLECTVEGTSNPNLYWYRQAAGRGLQLLFYSVGIGQISSEVPQNLSASRPQDRQFILSSKKLLLSDSGFYLCAWSRTPYQETQYFGPGTRLLVL.

The chain recombines TRBV5-1 with TRBJ2-2; 13 positions agree with TRBD2. This CDR3 region has 16 residues. V gave up 3 bases and J gave up 5 bases; unmatched junction bases: 4. Germline-derived CDR1 and CDR2 are SGHRS and YFSETQ. Here the CDR3 reads CASSSWTSGSTGELFF. The CDR3 DNA follows: TGCGCCAGCAGCTCCTGGACTAGCGGGAGTACCGGGGAGCTGTTTTTT. Complete variable domain (other parts from reference TRBV5-1 and TRBJ2-2): KAGVTQTPRYLIKTRGQQVTLSCSPISGHRSVSWYQQTPGQGLQFLFEYFSETQRNKGNFPGRFSGRQFSNSRSEMNVSTLELGDSALYLCASSSWTSGSTGELFFGEGSRLTVL.

This clone was observed a handful of times. The chain uses TRBV11-2 and TRBJ1-4; tentative D call: TRBD1 (5 bases). Germline CDR1 is SGHAT and CDR2 is FQNNGV. The CDR3 totals 13 residues. Trimming removed 0 bases from V and 13 bases from J, with 12 bases in between. The CDR3 nucleotides read TGTGCCAGCAGCTTAGATCATGGGGCGAGACTGTTTTTT. Translation gives CASSLDHGARLFF.

The genes are TRBV5-1 and TRBJ2-1, with 10 bases fitting TRBD2. The germline CDR1 and CDR2 sequences are SGHRS and YFSETQ. Germline trimming cut 4 bases from V and 10 bases from J; bases unmatched to any gene: 8. The CDR3 has 14 amino acids. This CDR3 is CASSTGLASPEQFF. The CDR3 nucleotides are TGCGCCAGCAGCACGGGACTAGCGTCGCCCGAGCAGTTCTTC. Full variable domain (remainder filled in from reference TRBV5-1 and TRBJ2-1): KAGVTQTPRYLIKTRGQQVTLSCSPISGHRSVSWYQQTPGQGLQFLFEYFSETQRNKGNFPGRFSGRQFSNSRSEMNVSTLELGDSALYLCASSTGLASPEQFFGPGTRLTVL.

The chain couples TRBV6-5 to TRBJ1-2; D gene uncertain. Germline V CDR1 and CDR2: MNHEY, SVGAGI. Trimming stripped 10 bases from V and 4 bases from J, with 13 bases between. CDR3 length equals 12 residues. DNA of the CDR3: TGTGCCAACCTGAGATTCCTCTATGGCTACACCTTC. This codes for CANLRFLYGYTF.

The chain employs TRBV10-2 and TRBJ1-5; a weak D match, TRBD1 (6 bases). The germline V gene has CDR1 WSHSY and CDR2 SAAADI. The CDR3 has 15 residues. V was clipped by 3 bases and J by 2 bases, with 11 bases between them. Written as DNA, the CDR3 is TGCGCCAGCAGTGACCCCCCAGGGGGCAATCAGCCCCAGCATTTT. It codes for CASSDPPGGNQPQHF.

V is TRBV7-9 and J is TRBJ1-1; 8 nucleotides match TRBD1. The CDR3 loop spans 12 amino acids. The trim removed 5 bases at V and 8 bases at J, leaving 4 bases unmatched. Germline V gives CDR1 SEHNR, CDR2 FQNEAQ (reference sequence). Here the CDR3 reads CASSVGTGEAFF. In nucleotides, the CDR3 is TGTGCCAGCAGCGTAGGGACAGGAGAAGCTTTCTTT.

The chain links TRBV5-1 to TRBJ2-7; TRBD2 matches at 11 bases. V was pared by 4 bases and J by 4 bases, with 7 bases of the junction left unmatched. Germline V gives CDR1 SGHRS, CDR2 YFSETQ. The CDR3 sequence is 15 residues long. The CDR3 sequence: CASSTRLAGSYEQYF. CDR3 bases: TGCGCCAGCAGCACAAGACTAGCGGGATCTTACGAGCAGTACTTC.

J is TRBJ2-3 and V is TRBV12-5; D is perhaps TRBD2 (6 bases). The CDR3 extends over 16 amino acids. Germline V gives CDR1 LGHNT, CDR2 FRNRAP. The germline V and J ends were trimmed by 5 bases and 3 bases, with 18 bases remaining between them. CDR3 sequence: CASGPGTLGGTDTQYF. CDR3 bases: TGTGCTAGTGGTCCCGGGACTCTGGGCGGTACAGATACGCAGTATTTT.

The CDR3: CASSLTTPYNSPLHF. As DNA, the CDR3 is TGTGCCAGCAGTTTGACAACCCCCTATAATTCACCCCTCCACTTT. V is TRBV28 and J is TRBJ1-6, with no clear D. Trimming took 3 bases from V and 2 from J, leaving 8 bases between them. The CDR3 has 15 residues. Per germline, CDR1 MDHEN and CDR2 SYDVKM.

The rearrangement joins TRBV4-1 to TRBJ2-1; a possible D gene is TRBD2 (6 bases). The CDR3 covers 18 residues. Germline V gives CDR1 MGHRA, CDR2 YSYEKL. V lost 0 bases and J 6 bases, leaving 21 bases between the germline ends. Written as DNA, the CDR3 is TGCGCCAGCAGCCAAGAACGGGTCGTCGCGCGGGGAGCCAATGAGCAGTTCTTC. Its protein is CASSQERVVARGANEQFF.

The chain carries TRBV28 and TRBJ2-3; 8 bases are shared with TRBD2. V dropped 1 base and J dropped 2; count of bases not matched to a gene: 5. Germline V gene lookup returns CDR1 MDHEN and CDR2 SYDVKM. This CDR3 is 16 amino acids long. CDR3 bases: TGTGCCAGCAGTTTATTTTCCGGGAGGGCCACAGATACGCAGTATTTT. It codes for CASSLFSGRATDTQYF.

J is TRBJ2-2 and V is TRBV4-3; 8 nucleotides agree with TRBD2. Germline trimming cut 2 bases from V and 3 bases from J; bases unmatched to any gene: 5. Germline-derived CDR1 and CDR2 are LGHNA and YSLEER. This CDR3 comprises 16 residues. This CDR3 is CASSQNDGRDTGELFF. CDR3 coding DNA: TGCGCCAGCAGCCAAAATGACGGGAGGGACACCGGGGAGCTGTTTTTT.

The CDR3 DNA follows: TGTGCCAGCAGCTTATACCTAGCGGGAGGTGAGCAGTTCTTC. Its protein product is CASSLYLAGGEQFF. The rearrangement joins TRBV7-3 to TRBJ2-1; 11 bases fit TRBD2. Germline V gives CDR1 SGHTA, CDR2 FQGTGA. The CDR3 extends over 14 amino acids. V shed 2 bases, J shed 9 bases, and the junction held 3 bases outside the gene matches.

A single count supports this clone. The gene calls are TRBV18 and TRBJ1-5; perhaps TRBD1 as D (5 bases). V was pared by 5 bases and J by 5 bases, with 16 bases between. Germline lookup yields CDR1 KGHSH and CDR2 LQKENI. The CDR3 sequence is 15 residues long. The CDR3 bases are TGTGCCAGCTCATTCACAGGAAATAATGATCAGCCCCAGCATTTT. Amino acid sequence: CASSFTGNNDQPQHF.

This clone was recorded only once. The chain has TRBV6-1 and TRBJ1-1; a possible D gene is TRBD1 (6 bases). V was cut by 7 bases and J by 4 bases, with 10 bases left in between. The germline V gene encodes CDR1 MNHNS and CDR2 SASEGT. This CDR3 comprises 12 residues. The chain's CDR3 is CASIRGGTEAFF. The CDR3 DNA reads as TGTGCCAGCATCAGGGGTGGCACTGAAGCTTTCTTT.

The V gene is TRBV2, the J gene TRBJ2-1; TRBD1 aligns across 9 bases. V lost 7 bases and J lost 4; bases outside the gene matches: 2. Germline assignment: CDR1 SNHLY and CDR2 FYNNEI. This CDR3 comprises 13 residues. CDR3 bases: TGTGCCAGCAACGGACAGGGGTACAATGAGCAGTTCTTC. Its translation is CASNGQGYNEQFF.

Only a few counts were recorded for this clone. This chain joins TRBV27 and TRBJ2-7; 7 bases are a match to TRBD1. Germline CDR1 reads MNHEY; CDR2 reads SMNVEV (reference sequence). Unmatched junction bases numbered 5, after V lost 6 bases and J lost 3 bases. This CDR3 region has 13 residues. The CDR3 DNA reads TGTGCCAGCAGGAGGGACAGAGGCTACGAGCAGTACTTC. It is translated as CASRRDRGYEQYF.

The genes are TRBV4-3 and TRBJ2-5; D ambiguous. This CDR3 region has 14 residues. The germline gives CDR1 LGHNA, CDR2 YSLEER. Trimming took 1 base from V and 3 from J, leaving 9 bases between them. The CDR3 bases are TGCGCCAGCAGCCAAGCCCTATCGGAAGAGACCCAGTACTTC. Protein product: CASSQALSEETQYF.

This clone appeared a single time. The DNA for the CDR3 is TGTGCCAGCAGCCTGACCTGGACAGGGGCCAACACTGAAGCTTTCTTT. Protein: CASSLTWTGANTEAFF. The rearrangement links TRBV7-2 to TRBJ1-1; 9 nucleotides line up with TRBD1. Germline V gene lookup returns CDR1 SGHTA and CDR2 FQGNSA. The CDR3 sequence is 16 residues long. J was trimmed by 2 bases and V by 5 bases; bases with no gene match: 9.

In this sample, this clone turned up a few times. This chain joins TRBV9 and TRBJ2-1, with D perhaps matching TRBD2 (5 bases). CDR1 and CDR2 (germline): SGDLS, YYNGEE. CDR3 size: 17 residues. V gave up 3 bases and J gave up 0 bases, with 16 bases separating them. This chain's CDR3 is CASSADISSGSYNEQFF. In nucleotides, the CDR3 is TGTGCCAGCAGCGCAGACATAAGCAGCGGCTCCTACAATGAGCAGTTCTTC.

This clone occurred a few times. This chain uses TRBV19 with TRBJ2-7; 12 bases line up with TRBD1. The germline V gene has CDR1 LNHDA and CDR2 SQIVND (reference sequence). The CDR3 is 15 amino acids. V was pared by 4 bases and J by 2 bases, with 3 bases of the junction left unmatched. CDR3 bases: TGTGCCAGTAGTACAGGGACAGGGGGCCCCTACGAGCAGTACTTC. Amino acids: CASSTGTGGPYEQYF.

V usage is TRBV2 and J usage is TRBJ2-2, with D perhaps matching TRBD1 (5 bases). The germline V gene encodes CDR1 SNHLY and CDR2 FYNNEI. The CDR3 runs 14 residues. V dropped 4 bases and J dropped 6 bases, with 12 bases sitting between them. CDR3 coding DNA: TGTGCCAGCAGTGTGCTTCAGGGTCCCGGGGAGCTGTTTTTT. It encodes CASSVLQGPGELFF.

The chain couples TRBV4-2 to TRBJ2-3; a possible D gene is TRBD2 (7 bases). This CDR3 spans 17 amino acids. Germline V lookup: CDR1 LGHNA, CDR2 YNFKEQ. Trimming took 2 bases from V and 2 from J, leaving 17 bases between them. The CDR3 region has the DNA TGTGCCAGCAGCCAACCGAGGGGGGGCTTGGACACAGATACGCAGTATTTT. This sequence encodes CASSQPRGGLDTDTQYF.

The CDR3 sequence: CASRVGVLGNTIYF. CDR3 nucleotides: TGTGCCAGCCGGGTCGGGGTACTTGGAAACACCATATATTTT. V usage is TRBV19 and J usage is TRBJ1-3; D gene unclear. Germline V gene data show CDR1 as LNHDA and CDR2 as SQIVND (reference sequence). Trimming removed 9 bases from V and 3 bases from J, with 15 bases in between. The CDR3 length is 14 residues.

The gene calls are TRBV19 and TRBJ1-5; tentatively, D is TRBD1 (5 bases). The CDR3 loop spans 14 amino acids. V shed 1 base and J shed 2 bases, with 6 bases lying between them. Germline V lookup: CDR1 LNHDA, CDR2 SQIVND (reference sequence). In DNA form, the CDR3 reads TGTGCCAGTAGTATAGTCAGGGGCAATCAGCCCCAGCATTTT. Amino acids: CASSIVRGNQPQHF.

This clone has more than one count but fewer than ten. CDR3 nucleotides: TGTGCCAGCGATGTGGGAGACTTAGGAGATACGCAGTATTTT. Its translation: CASDVGDLGDTQYF. The chain has TRBV6-1 and TRBJ2-3, with a tentative D call TRBD2 (5 bases). The germline CDR1 and CDR2 sequences are MNHNS and SASEGT. V was cut by 8 bases and J by 5 bases, with 17 bases left in between. This CDR3 is built from 14 residues.

The chain combines TRBV28 with TRBJ2-4; tentatively, D is TRBD2 (5 bases). This CDR3 is built from 16 residues. CDR1 MDHEN and CDR2 SYDVKM come from the germline V gene. Trimming removed 5 bases at V and 1 base at J, with 15 bases between. The CDR3 is CASSRWELPAKNIQYF. The CDR3 DNA reads TGTGCCAGCAGTCGATGGGAGCTACCGGCCAAAAACATTCAGTACTTC. The complete variable domain, with remaining parts taken from reference TRBV28 and TRBJ2-4, reads DVKVTQSSRYLVKRTGEKVFLECVQDMDHENMFWYRQDPGLGLRLIYFSYDVKMKEKGDIPEGYSVSREKKERFSLILESASTNQTSMYLCASSRWELPAKNIQYFGAGTRLSVL.